Here is one T cell receptor beta chain with its context. The data derive from a study of blood T cell repertoires in COVID-19. The repertoire was sequenced with immunoSEQ multiplex PCR; TCRdb's copy has only in-frame clones and lacks some. The sample carries around 140,000 clones, about nine tenths recorded once. CDR3 length equals 15 residues. V shed 5 bases and J 4 bases; nucleotides not matched to a gene: 10. CDR1 and CDR2 from the germline V gene are LNHDA and SQIVND (reference sequence). V gene TRBV19 combines with J gene TRBJ1-1; 7 bases align to TRBD1. The sequence was collected from a human donor with COVID-19, enrolled during active disease. The donor label of this sample is uncertain. The material sequenced was peripheral blood. The CDR3 reads CASSSLRGPVTEAFF. The CDR3 nucleotides are TGTGCCAGTAGTTCATTAAGGGGGCCGGTCACTGAAGCTTTCTTT.